Below, 20 T cell receptor beta chains from the same sample are listed, as sequenced in a study of technical replicates of blood from a few donors. Repertoires were generated with immunoSEQ multiplex PCR, while TCRdb's copy carries only in-frame clones and drops some. This table holds 70,000 or so clones, over 80% found once. Sequenced: PBMCs. Receptors were obtained from a human donor in good health. Some clones in this sample may be carry-over from other donors' samples.

This clone was found once. This sequence joins TRBV10-3 and TRBJ2-1, with 7 bases lining up with TRBD2. The CDR3 is made up of 14 amino acids. In germline, CDR1 is ENHRY, CDR2 SYGVKD. Trimming cost V 2 bases and J 9 bases; bases outside gene matches: 7. The CDR3 coding sequence is TGTGCCATCAGTGAGGAAGCGGGGCGCGGTGAGCAGTTCTTC. Protein product: CAISEEAGRGEQFF.

The chain employs TRBV15 and TRBJ2-1; D may be TRBD2 (6 bases). The CDR3 consists of 18 residues. Germline lookup yields CDR1 LNHNV and CDR2 YYDKDF (reference sequence). Trimming removed 0 bases at V and 2 bases at J, with 17 bases between. The CDR3 region has the DNA TGTGCCACCAGCAGAGAAGAGCAGCGGGCGGTTACCTACAATGAGCAGTTCTTC. Residues: CATSREEQRAVTYNEQFF.

This clone was recorded a few times. The rearrangement links TRBV19 to TRBJ1-5, with D perhaps matching TRBD1 (6 bases). V was shortened by 0 bases and J by 7 bases, with 13 bases between the two germline ends. This CDR3 has 15 amino acids. Germline V CDR1 and CDR2: LNHDA, SQIVND (reference sequence). CDR3 loop: CASSIEGGARQPQHF. CDR3 DNA sequence: TGTGCCAGTAGTATAGAAGGGGGGGCACGGCAGCCCCAGCATTTT.

The rearrangement links TRBV30 to TRBJ2-4; D is perhaps TRBD1 (5 bases). V dropped 0 bases and J dropped 6 bases, with 9 bases sitting between them. Per the germline V gene, CDR1 is GTSNPN and CDR2 is SVGIG (reference sequence). This CDR3 has 13 residues. The CDR3 coding sequence is TGTGCCTGGAGTGTACAAGGGGCAAACATTCAGTACTTC. Its translation: CAWSVQGANIQYF.

The rearrangement uses TRBV21-1 and TRBJ2-7; the table's D call, TRBD2, has no DNA check behind it. TRBV21-1 is designated a pseudogene. CDR3 length: 12 residues. The CDR3: CASSSREREQYF. The CDR3 DNA is TGTGCCAGCAGCAGTAGGGAGAGGGAGCAGTACTTC.

This clone was counted once. The gene calls are TRBV29-1 and TRBJ2-5; TRBD1 aligns across 9 bases. V was clipped by 0 bases and J by 2 bases; unmatched bases: 1. Germline V gives CDR1 SQVTM, CDR2 ANQGSEA. This CDR3 spans 14 amino acids. CDR3 nucleotides: TGCAGCGTTGAAGACGACAGGGGGCAAGAGACCCAGTACTTC. It specifies CSVEDDRGQETQYF. Full variable domain (outside the CDR3, taken from reference TRBV29-1 and TRBJ2-5): SAVISQKPSRDICQRGTSLTIQCQVDSQVTMMFWYRQQPGQSLTLIATANQGSEATYESGFVIDKFPISRPNLTFSTLTVSNMSPEDSSIYLCSVEDDRGQETQYFGPGTRLLVL.

CDR3 loop: CASSEARAGEQYF. The CDR3 DNA sequence: TGTGCCAGCAGTGAAGCCCGTGCGGGGGAGCAGTACTTC. The V and J genes are TRBV2 and TRBJ2-7; D is possibly TRBD2 (6 bases). This CDR3 has 13 residues. The germline V and J ends were trimmed by 0 bases and 7 bases, with 10 bases remaining between them. Germline CDR1 and CDR2: SNHLY and FYNNEI.

This chain uses TRBV5-6 with TRBJ1-3; D possibly corresponds to TRBD1 (5 bases). Per the germline V gene, CDR1 is SGHDT and CDR2 is YYEEEE. V gave up 0 bases and J gave up 3 bases, with 13 bases separating them. The CDR3 has 16 amino acids. The CDR3 bases are TGTGCCAGCAGCTTGGCCGGGTACAGGCTTGGAAACACCATATATTTT. It translates to CASSLAGYRLGNTIYF.

The chain uses TRBV5-1 and TRBJ1-2, with TRBD1 identical over 7 bases. Germline CDR1 SGHRS, CDR2 YFSETQ. The CDR3 is made up of 12 amino acids. The junction had 2 bases not matched to a gene; V was cut back by 7 bases and J by 2 bases. The CDR3 sequence is CASSDRNYGYTF. The CDR3 DNA follows: TGCGCCAGCTCGGACAGGAACTATGGCTACACCTTC.

The rearrangement uses TRBV4-2 and TRBJ2-7; 9 bases map to TRBD2. Germline CDR1 reads LGHNA; CDR2 reads YNFKEQ. This CDR3 spans 16 amino acids. J gave up 6 bases and V 0 bases, and 9 bases lay outside the gene matches. The CDR3 sequence: CASSQDDLAGSLEQYF. The CDR3, as DNA: TGTGCCAGCAGCCAAGATGACCTAGCGGGATCCCTCGAGCAGTACTTC.

This clone was detected once. The V gene is TRBV6-5, the J gene TRBJ1-3, with D possibly being TRBD1 (5 bases). In germline, CDR1 is MNHEY, CDR2 SVGAGI. V was trimmed by 4 bases and J by 0 bases, leaving 7 bases between them. CDR3 length: 14 residues. CDR3 in DNA: TGTGCCAGCAGTTCGACAGTCTCTGGAAACACCATATATTTT. Amino acid sequence: CASSSTVSGNTIYF.

The J gene is TRBJ2-3, the V gene TRBV19; 8 bases line up with TRBD2. The germline V gene encodes CDR1 LNHDA and CDR2 SQIVND (reference sequence). CDR3 length: 15 residues. With V trimmed by 3 bases and J by 2 bases, 4 bases remained unmatched. The CDR3: CASSIGSGNTDTQYF. The CDR3 DNA follows: TGTGCCAGTAGTATTGGTAGCGGGAACACAGATACGCAGTATTTT.

The rearrangement links TRBV9 to TRBJ2-5, with 7 bases that match TRBD2. CDR3 length: 14 amino acids. V was clipped by 10 bases and J by 7 bases; unmatched bases: 16. Germline V gene lookup returns CDR1 SGDLS and CDR2 YYNGEE. The CDR3 region is CACSKFGEGGTQYF. The CDR3 DNA sequence: TGTGCCTGCTCCAAGTTCGGGGAGGGCGGGACCCAGTACTTC. Full variable domain (missing parts from reference TRBV9 and TRBJ2-5): DSGVTQTPKHLITATGQRVTLRCSPRSGDLSVYWYQQSLDQGLQFLIQYYNGEERAKGNILERFSAQQFPDLHSELNLSSLELGDSALYFCACSKFGEGGTQYFGPGTRLLVL.

The chain recombines TRBV4-3 with TRBJ2-1, with D possibly matching TRBD2 (6 bases). The V end was cut by 4 bases, the J end by 6 bases, with 10 bases between. The CDR3 runs 13 residues. The germline V gene has CDR1 LGHNA and CDR2 YSLEER. Written as DNA, the CDR3 is TGCGCCAGCAGCCCCCGGGACTTCAATGAGCAGTTCTTC. It codes for CASSPRDFNEQFF.

This chain links TRBV18 with TRBJ1-2, with 8 bases that match TRBD1. V trimming: 4 bases; J trimming: 0 bases; junction bases outside the gene matches: 7. The V gene's germline CDR1 is KGHSH and CDR2 LQKENI. The CDR3 covers 16 residues. The CDR3 bases are TGTGCCAGCTCACTTTCCCTGACAGGGGCTAACTATGGCTACACCTTC. Its translation is CASSLSLTGANYGYTF.

The V gene is TRBV7-2, the J gene TRBJ2-7, with 9 bases that match TRBD2. Germline V gene lookup returns CDR1 SGHTA and CDR2 FQGNSA. This CDR3 is 15 amino acids long. The ends lost 3 bases at V and 2 bases at J; junction bases unmatched: 5. CDR3 in amino acids: CASSFLAGPTYEQYF. The CDR3 DNA sequence: TGTGCCAGCAGCTTCCTAGCGGGACCGACCTACGAGCAGTACTTC.

The chain carries TRBV5-6 and TRBJ2-3; TRBD2 matches 7 bases. This CDR3 is 15 amino acids long. Germline values: CDR1 SGHDT, CDR2 YYEEEE. V lost 7 bases and J lost 4; bases outside the gene matches: 12. The CDR3 protein is CASDGGSLAADTQYF. DNA for the CDR3: TGTGCCAGCGACGGGGGGTCCTTGGCGGCAGATACGCAGTATTTT.

The sample holds many counts of this clone. J is TRBJ2-1 and V is TRBV4-3; 10 nucleotides agree with TRBD2. V lost 0 bases to trimming and J lost 8 bases; unmatched junction nucleotides: 7. The CDR3 is 16 amino acids. Looked up from germline, CDR1 is LGHNA and CDR2 is YSLEER. For the CDR3, the DNA is TGCGCCAGCAGCCAAGATGGCAGCGGGAGGGCGGATGAGCAGTTCTTC. This sequence encodes CASSQDGSGRADEQFF.

The chain carries TRBV5-1 and TRBJ1-1, with 10 bases fitting TRBD1. Germline V CDR1 and CDR2: SGHRS, YFSETQ. J lost 7 bases, V lost 4 bases, and 7 bases had no gene match. The CDR3 contains 14 residues. CDR3 in DNA: TGCGCCAGCAGCCAGACAGGGGGCGAGGGTGAAGCTTTCTTT. Its protein product is CASSQTGGEGEAFF.

This clone came up once. The rearrangement links TRBV4-2 to TRBJ2-2; 7 nucleotides agree with TRBD1. CDR1 and CDR2 (germline): LGHNA, YNFKEQ. CDR3 length: 15 residues. V trimming: 2 bases; J trimming: 8 bases; junction bases outside the gene matches: 8. CDR3 residues: CASSQRGLPGGELFF. The CDR3 nucleotides read TGTGCCAGCAGCCAAAGGGGGCTCCCCGGAGGGGAGCTGTTTTTT.